What follows are 27 T cell receptor beta chains derived from one specimen sequenced in a study of early stage breast cancer tumors. Measured with immunoSEQ multiplex PCR; TCRdb has only the in-frame clones, and not every one. This table has 45,000 to 60,000 clones, 65% to 90% appearing once. Material for sequencing was blood. These receptors were collected from a person aged 50-59 years with breast cancer.

On this clone itself: A read error may produce the germline difference seen at one junction end. V usage is TRBV6-1 and J usage is TRBJ2-3; 7 nucleotides match TRBD1. Germline-derived CDR1 and CDR2 are MNHNS and SASEGT. This CDR3 has 14 residues. CDR3 protein: CASREGTDTDTQYF. The DNA for the CDR3 is TGTGCCAGCAGGGAAGGGACAGACACAGATACGCAGTATTTT.

The rearrangement uses TRBV18 and TRBJ1-1; tentatively, D is TRBD1 (6 bases). This CDR3 region has 16 residues. The ends were cut back, 2 bases at V and 0 bases at J, with 13 bases in the middle. Germline CDR1 reads KGHSH; CDR2 reads LQKENI. In DNA form, the CDR3 reads TGTGCCAGCTCACCAAGGGGGGAGGGTCTGAACACTGAAGCTTTCTTT. Translated: CASSPRGEGLNTEAFF.

The chain employs TRBV5-1 and TRBJ1-6; 10 bases are a match to TRBD1. Germline CDR1 reads SGHRS; CDR2 reads YFSETQ. This CDR3 is 18 amino acids long. V shed 5 bases and J 8 bases; nucleotides not matched to a gene: 16. CDR3 DNA sequence: TGCGCCAGCAGATCCGGGACAGGGGCCGGAGATTTTGATTCACCCCTCCACTTT. Its translation is CASRSGTGAGDFDSPLHF.

The V call is TRBV9, the J call TRBJ2-3; weak D call: TRBD1 (6 bases). The CDR3 sequence is 17 residues long. Germline loops: CDR1 SGDLS, CDR2 YYNGEE. Trimming took 5 bases from V and 3 from J, leaving 22 bases between them. CDR3 in DNA: TGTGCCAGCAGAAAAGGTGCAGGGGTCGAGGGGACAGATACGCAGTATTTT. This codes for CASRKGAGVEGTDTQYF.

V is TRBV20-1 and J is TRBJ1-2, with a possible D match to TRBD1 (5 bases). The CDR3 extends over 9 amino acids. Germline CDR1 and CDR2: DFQATT and SNEGSKA (reference sequence). The CDR3 loop reads CRRGFGYTF. The CDR3 DNA reads TGCAGACGGGGGTTTGGCTACACCTTC.

This rearrangement joins TRBV11-2 to TRBJ2-2; 11 positions match TRBD1. The germline V gene encodes CDR1 SGHAT and CDR2 FQNNGV. The J segment lost 1 base and the V segment lost 5 bases, leaving 3 bases of the junction unmatched. The CDR3 runs 16 residues. This CDR3 reads CASSQGTGGNTGELFF. The DNA of the CDR3 is TGTGCCAGCAGCCAAGGGACAGGGGGGAACACCGGGGAGCTGTTTTTT.

This clone was seen a few times. For the CDR3, the DNA is TGCGCCAGCAGCTACCAGGGGGGCGGGGAGCTGTTTTTT. It specifies CASSYQGGGELFF. The chain recombines TRBV5-1 with TRBJ2-2, with D maybe TRBD1 (7 bases). The length of the CDR3 is 13 residues. The V and J ends lost 3 bases and 7 bases respectively, with 10 bases between them. Germline CDR1 reads SGHRS; CDR2 reads YFSETQ.

The chain couples TRBV19 to TRBJ2-1; D not resolved. The CDR3 loop spans 16 amino acids. V shed 0 bases and J shed 4 bases, with 13 bases lying between them. The germline V gene has CDR1 LNHDA and CDR2 SQIVND (reference sequence). This CDR3 reads CASSIDRATYYNEQFF. In DNA form, the CDR3 reads TGTGCCAGTAGTATAGATCGGGCGACTTATTACAATGAGCAGTTCTTC.

This chain uses TRBV29-1 with TRBJ1-2; TRBD1 might be the D (5 bases). Germline V gene data show CDR1 as SQVTM and CDR2 as ANQGSEA. This CDR3 contains 12 residues. V lost 3 bases to trimming and J lost 4 bases, with 9 bases between them. The CDR3 bases are TGCAGCGTTGAGGGGCAGGGCTATGGCTACACCTTC. Protein sequence: CSVEGQGYGYTF.

The rearrangement uses TRBV19 and TRBJ2-3; 16 nucleotides match TRBD2. V shed 3 bases, J shed 5 bases, and the junction held 5 bases outside the gene matches. The CDR3 length is 17 residues. Germline V lookup: CDR1 LNHDA, CDR2 SQIVND (reference sequence). CDR3 DNA: TGTGCCAGTAGTATGGGGACTAGCGGGGGGGAGGTAGATACGCAGTATTTT. Residues: CASSMGTSGGEVDTQYF.

The chain links TRBV7-3 to TRBJ2-1, with 10 bases matching TRBD2. The CDR3 extends over 17 amino acids. Looked up from germline, CDR1 is SGHTA and CDR2 is FQGTGA. The V and J ends lost 5 bases and 3 bases, in that order; junction bases with no gene match: 10. The CDR3: CASSPKTGTSDYNEQFF. The CDR3, as DNA: TGTGCCAGCAGCCCAAAAACCGGGACTAGCGACTACAATGAGCAGTTCTTC.

The rearrangement uses TRBV19 and TRBJ2-7, with TRBD1 matching over 7 bases. V lost 1 base to trimming and J lost 3 bases; unmatched junction nucleotides: 6. The germline CDR1 and CDR2 sequences are LNHDA and SQIVND (reference sequence). This CDR3 contains 15 residues. The CDR3 nucleotides read TGTGCCAGTAGTATAGCACCGGGACAGTTCTACGAGCAGTACTTC. This sequence encodes CASSIAPGQFYEQYF.

This chain uses TRBV5-6 with TRBJ1-2; no firm D call. Germline CDR1 reads SGHDT; CDR2 reads YYEEEE. Trimming shortened V by 0 bases and J by 1 base, and 10 bases separated the two germline ends. CDR3 length equals 15 residues. The CDR3 DNA reads TGTGCCAGCAGCTTGGACCCGGAGGGTAACTATGGCTACACCTTC. Its translation: CASSLDPEGNYGYTF.

The chain employs TRBV7-8 and TRBJ2-7; D is perhaps TRBD1 (6 bases). The length of the CDR3 is 16 residues. The germline gives CDR1 SGHVS, CDR2 FQNEAQ. The V end lost 4 bases, the J end lost 0 bases, and 16 bases lay between the germline ends. CDR3 sequence (DNA): TGTGCCAGCAGCTCCCAACAGGGCCGGAGCTCCTACGAGCAGTACTTC. Encoded protein: CASSSQQGRSSYEQYF.

The chain carries TRBV15 and TRBJ2-1; TRBD1 is a possible D gene (6 bases). Between the trimmed V and J ends, which lost 0 bases and 2 bases, there was a span of 14 bases. CDR1 LNHNV and CDR2 YYDKDF come from the germline V gene (reference sequence). CDR3 length: 17 residues. CDR3 amino acids: CATSRDQGPSTYNEQFF. In nucleotides, the CDR3 is TGTGCCACCAGCAGAGATCAGGGGCCGTCCACCTACAATGAGCAGTTCTTC.

This rearrangement joins TRBV4-2 to TRBJ1-5, with D perhaps TRBD1 (6 bases). V was shortened by 1 base and J by 7 bases, with 17 bases between the two germline ends. The CDR3 contains 16 residues. Germline-derived CDR1 and CDR2 are LGHNA and YNFKEQ. The CDR3 region has the DNA TGTGCCAGCAGCCAAGGCCAGGGGCGAGATGGGCAGCCCCAGCATTTT. This encodes CASSQGQGRDGQPQHF.

This rearrangement joins TRBV5-1 to TRBJ2-3; either TRBD1 or TRBD2 may fit D (5 bases each). CDR3 length equals 14 residues. Trimming left V 4 bases short and J 4 bases short, with 13 bases between. Germline values: CDR1 SGHRS, CDR2 YFSETQ. As DNA, the CDR3 is TGCGCCAGCAGCCCGGGACCTCCTCCAGATACGCAGTATTTT. It yields the protein CASSPGPPPDTQYF.

The V call is TRBV4-3, the J call TRBJ2-1, with TRBD1 identical over 8 bases. Unmatched junction bases numbered 14, after V lost 1 base and J lost 12 bases. The CDR3 totals 16 residues. Germline CDR1 LGHNA, CDR2 YSLEER. The CDR3 region has the DNA TGCGCCAGCAGCCAAGTGATGGGACAGGTGGGTAGTGTGCAGTTCTTC. Translating gives CASSQVMGQVGSVQFF.

V usage is TRBV30 and J usage is TRBJ1-4, with D uncertain. The CDR3 contains 15 residues. Germline V lookup: CDR1 GTSNPN, CDR2 SVGIG (reference sequence). V was shortened by 1 base and J by 1 base, with 10 bases between the two germline ends. The CDR3, as DNA: TGTGCCTGGAGTGCAGGAATTGTAACTAATGAAAAACTGTTTTTT. As protein: CAWSAGIVTNEKLFF.

V gene TRBV28 combines with J gene TRBJ2-7; 9 bases map to TRBD1. Germline trimming cut 2 bases from V and 7 bases from J; bases unmatched to any gene: 15. The V gene's germline CDR1 is MDHEN and CDR2 SYDVKM. The CDR3 totals 17 residues. The CDR3 DNA reads as TGTGCCAGCAGTTTAAGGGTAGTCGGGACAGGGCTCCAGGAGCAGTACTTC. This translates into CASSLRVVGTGLQEQYF.

V gene TRBV7-2 combines with J gene TRBJ2-3, with D possibly TRBD1 on 5 matching bases. Germline CDR1 SGHTA, CDR2 FQGNSA. The CDR3 length is 13 residues. Trimming took off 1 base at V and 5 bases at J, with 7 bases between the two ends. The CDR3 nucleotides read TGTGCCAGCAGCTTAGGGGGCAAAGATACGCAGTATTTT. This sequence encodes CASSLGGKDTQYF.

This sequence joins TRBV19 and TRBJ1-2; the D gene is possibly TRBD1 (6 bases). The CDR3 consists of 14 residues. Germline V gene lookup returns CDR1 LNHDA and CDR2 SQIVND (reference sequence). V was cut by 2 bases and J by 2 bases, with 9 bases left in between. The CDR3 DNA sequence: TGTGCCAGTAGTATACACCAGGGGAACTATGGCTACACCTTC. Its protein is CASSIHQGNYGYTF. Variable domain in full (rest from reference TRBV19 and TRBJ1-2): DGGITQSPKYLFRKEGQNVTLSCEQNLNHDAMYWYRQDPGQGLRLIYYSQIVNDFQKGDIAEGYSVSREKKESFPLTVTSAQKNPTAFYLCASSIHQGNYGYTFGSGTRLTVV.

This sequence joins TRBV6-5 and TRBJ1-3, with D hard to call. Germline-derived CDR1 and CDR2 are MNHEY and SVGAGI. Between the trimmed V and J ends, which lost 8 bases and 1 base, there was a span of 9 bases. This CDR3 contains 13 residues. The DNA of the CDR3 is TGTGCCAGCTCCGGGGAGTCTGGAAACACCATATATTTT. This encodes CASSGESGNTIYF.

The chain recombines TRBV7-9 with TRBJ1-3; TRBD1 matches at 9 bases. The trim removed 6 bases at V and 2 bases at J, leaving 17 bases unmatched. Germline assignment: CDR1 SEHNR and CDR2 FQNEAQ (reference sequence). This CDR3 is built from 19 residues. Here the CDR3 reads CASRPGTGSEIRTGNTIYF. In DNA form, the CDR3 reads TGTGCCAGCAGACCCGGGACAGGGTCGGAAATTCGCACTGGAAACACCATATATTTT.

This clone qualifies as medium-sized. This sequence joins TRBV4-3 and TRBJ1-6; 7 bases fit TRBD1. CDR3 length: 14 residues. Looked up from germline, CDR1 is LGHNA and CDR2 is YSLEER. The V segment lost 4 bases and the J segment 10 bases; nucleotides outside the gene matches: 7. The CDR3 DNA reads TGCGCCAGCAGCCTAGACAGGGTGAGGTCACCCCTCCACTTT. The encoded protein is CASSLDRVRSPLHF.

The V and J genes are TRBV18 and TRBJ1-1, with 12 bases aligning to TRBD1. CDR3 length: 16 amino acids. The ends lost 5 bases at V and 2 bases at J; junction bases unmatched: 6. CDR1 KGHSH and CDR2 LQKENI come from the germline V gene. The CDR3 DNA sequence: TGTGCCAGCTCAAGGGGACAGGGGGCCGCAAACACTGAAGCTTTCTTT. Its protein is CASSRGQGAANTEAFF.

V usage is TRBV6-6 and J usage is TRBJ2-7, with D uncertain. Trimming took 6 bases from V and 0 from J, leaving 12 bases between them. The CDR3 runs 14 residues. The germline V gene encodes CDR1 MNHNY and CDR2 SVGAGI (reference sequence). The CDR3 coding sequence is TGTGCCAGCAGAACAAACCCCCCCTCCTACGAGCAGTACTTC. Protein product: CASRTNPPSYEQYF.